This TCR beta chain was observed in a study of OX40 agonist ivuxolimab in advanced cancers. Across the whole study: At doses from 0.01 to 10 mg/kg, patients were given intravenous ivuxolimab every 2 weeks. Study findings and constraints: On average, a greater number of expanded clones characterised CD8+ T cells relative to CD4+.

Sampling times: baseline, cycle 4 day 1, cycle 7 day 1. The table came from immunoSEQ multiplex PCR; TCRdb's copy has only in-frame clones and leaves some out. Of 60,000 or so clones listed, about 92% are singletons. Trimming removed 2 bases from V and 5 bases from J, with 13 bases in between. The CDR3 runs to 14 residues. The germline gives CDR1 MDHEN, CDR2 SYDVKM. This clone was observed a single time. Its antigen is not identified. Other nucleotide sequences in the sample specify the same CDR3. This receptor was obtained from an adult with an advanced solid tumor such as melanoma, head and neck, liver or kidney cancer. The rearrangement joins TRBV28 to TRBJ2-7; D not certain. The sample here was CD4+ or CD8+ T cells sorted from blood, taken in a trial of the OX40 agonist ivuxolimab. The chain's CDR3 is CASSLERRFDEQYF. The CDR3 nucleotides read TGTGCCAGCAGTTTAGAGCGCAGGTTCGACGAGCAGTACTTC.